This T cell receptor (beta chain) originates from a study of cytomegalovirus exposure and HLA in healthy donors. This CDR3 region has 15 residues. Germline V gives CDR1 SEHNR, CDR2 FQNEAQ (reference sequence). The V end was cut by 8 bases, the J end by 0 bases, with 17 bases between. Whole-study findings and limits: There were a few CMV-associated chains whose specificity for CMV antigens was confirmed in vitro.

The repertoire was sequenced with immunoSEQ multiplex PCR; TCRdb's copy has only in-frame clones and lacks some. The sample holds around 220,000 clones, about 91% seen once. In this sample, this clone turned up once. Its specificity is unknown. Sequenced material: PBMCs. The V and J genes are TRBV7-9 and TRBJ2-7; D is possibly TRBD2 (6 bases). The clonotype comes from a woman aged 18 to 35 in good health and CMV-seronegative. CDR3 bases: TGTGCCAGCCCCCCCCCGCGGGAAGACTCCTACGAGCAGTACTTC. Its protein is CASPPPREDSYEQYF.